One sample yielded the 11 T cell receptor beta chains listed below, sequenced in a study of control samples from healthy donors and cancer patients (dated by TCRdb to the early 2020s). Library generation was performed with the immunoSEQ multiplex PCR assay. As stored in TCRdb, this immuneACCESS dataset retains in-frame rearrangements with V and J assigned. A fraction of the clones does not appear; measured against another copy, unresolved V genes explain less than half of the discrepancy, and the remainder lacks a known reason. The sample yields roughly 150,000 clones; roughly 90% were counted once. Roughly 0.7% of the sample is held by the ten biggest clonotypes. The sequencing sample was made of blood. These receptors were collected from a woman in her 30s in good health.

V and J are TRBV19 and TRBJ2-1; 7 bases line up with TRBD1. V dropped 5 bases and J dropped 9; count of bases not matched to a gene: 19. This CDR3 is built from 17 residues. Germline CDR1 LNHDA, CDR2 SQIVND (reference sequence). DNA of the CDR3: TGTGCCAGTAGTGGGGCGACAGGGTATGCACGTACAGGTGAGCAGTTCTTC. Translation: CASSGATGYARTGEQFF.

In its sample, this clone was seen once. The chain recombines TRBV7-6 with TRBJ2-7, with TRBD1 matching 10 bases. Germline lookup yields CDR1 SGHVS and CDR2 FNYEAQ. The CDR3 loop spans 14 amino acids. V dropped 4 bases and J dropped 1; count of bases not matched to a gene: 1. The DNA of the CDR3 is TGTGCCAGCAGCTCGGGACAGGGGTCCTACGAGCAGTACTTC. Translation gives CASSSGQGSYEQYF.

The chain combines TRBV2 with TRBJ2-7, with D unclear. This CDR3 is 14 amino acids long. With 5 bases removed from V and 0 bases from J, the gap between germline ends came to 11 bases. The germline V gene has CDR1 SNHLY and CDR2 FYNNEI. The DNA for the CDR3 is TGTGCCAGCAGTCCTCCCCTTAGCTCCTACGAGCAGTACTTC. Amino acid sequence: CASSPPLSSYEQYF.

V and J are TRBV3-1 (or the pseudogene TRBV3-2) and TRBJ1-1; D gene ambiguous. CDR3 length: 14 residues. The V end was cut by 4 bases, the J end by 0 bases, with 9 bases between. Germline V gene sequence: CDR1 LGHDT, CDR2 YNNKEL (reference sequence). The CDR3 bases are TGTGCCAGCAGCCTTGGGCGCCTGAACACTGAAGCTTTCTTT. Protein: CASSLGRLNTEAFF.

The V and J genes are TRBV10-3 and TRBJ2-6; tentative D call: TRBD1 (7 bases). This CDR3 contains 18 residues. Trimming pared 0 bases from V and 0 bases from J, leaving 12 bases between. Germline V lookup: CDR1 ENHRY, CDR2 SYGVKD. CDR3 loop: CAISESRGAASGANVLTF. CDR3 nucleotides: TGTGCCATCAGTGAGTCCAGGGGGGCGGCCTCTGGGGCCAACGTCCTGACTTTC.

The rearrangement links TRBV9 to TRBJ2-3; the match to TRBD2 covers 13 bases. Germline V gene data show CDR1 as SGDLS and CDR2 as YYNGEE. Trimming cost V 4 bases and J 4 bases; bases outside gene matches: 15. This CDR3 has 19 amino acids. CDR3 bases: TGTGCCAGCAGCCCCAGTCGGGGACTAGCGGGATGGTTGTCAGATACGCAGTATTTT. Translated: CASSPSRGLAGWLSDTQYF. The full variable domain, in which reference TRBV9 and TRBJ2-3 provide the parts outside the CDR3, is DSGVTQTPKHLITATGQRVTLRCSPRSGDLSVYWYQQSLDQGLQFLIQYYNGEERAKGNILERFSAQQFPDLHSELNLSSLELGDSALYFCASSPSRGLAGWLSDTQYFGPGTRLTVL.

V gene TRBV9 combines with J gene TRBJ2-1; perhaps D is TRBD1 or TRBD2 (6 bases each). Germline V CDR1 and CDR2: SGDLS, YYNGEE. The V end lost 0 bases, the J end lost 9 bases, and 10 bases lay between the germline ends. CDR3 length equals 13 residues. The CDR3 DNA reads as TGTGCCAGCAGCGTAGTGGGGGGCCCTGAGCAGTTCTTC. Amino acids: CASSVVGGPEQFF.

The chain is built from TRBV19 and TRBJ1-1, with D possibly TRBD1 on 5 matching bases. Per the germline V gene, CDR1 is LNHDA and CDR2 is SQIVND (reference sequence). The CDR3 is 15 residues long. V gave up 0 bases and J gave up 1 base, with 9 bases separating them. Written as DNA, the CDR3 is TGTGCCAGTAGTATAGATGGGGACCAGAACACTGAAGCTTTCTTT. It codes for CASSIDGDQNTEAFF. The full variable domain, completed using reference TRBV19 and TRBJ1-1, is DGGITQSPKYLFRKEGQNVTLSCEQNLNHDAMYWYRQDPGQGLRLIYYSQIVNDFQKGDIAEGYSVSREKKESFPLTVTSAQKNPTAFYLCASSIDGDQNTEAFFGQGTRLTVV.

V usage is TRBV14 and J usage is TRBJ2-1; unclear D gene. The V gene lost 2 bases and the J gene lost 2 bases, with 7 bases spanning the gap. From germline, CDR1 is SGHDN and CDR2 FVKESK. This CDR3 region has 14 residues. The CDR3 DNA reads as TGTGCCAGCAGCCAAACAAATACCTACAATGAGCAGTTCTTC. Its translation is CASSQTNTYNEQFF. Full variable domain (rest looked up from reference TRBV14 and TRBJ2-1): EAGVTQFPSHSVIEKGQTVTLRCDPISGHDNLYWYRRVMGKEIKFLLHFVKESKQDESGMPNNRFLAERTGGTYSTLKVQPAELEDSGVYFCASSQTNTYNEQFFGPGTRLTVL.

The chain joins TRBV24-1 to TRBJ2-3; no definite D call. CDR3 length: 14 amino acids. V gave up 3 bases and J gave up 1 base, with 7 bases separating them. CDR1 and CDR2 from the germline V gene are KGHDR and SFDVKD. The CDR3, as DNA: TGTGCCACCAGTGATGCCGGCGGCACAGATACGCAGTATTTT. This encodes CATSDAGGTDTQYF.

This clone showed up just once. The V gene is TRBV4-1, the J gene TRBJ2-2; maybe TRBD2 (5 bases). Trimming pared 4 bases from V and 0 bases from J, leaving 12 bases between. The CDR3 loop spans 16 amino acids. Germline CDR1 reads MGHRA; CDR2 reads YSYEKL. The CDR3 is CASSPSGIPNTGELFF. The CDR3 nucleotides are TGCGCCAGCAGCCCGTCCGGGATCCCGAACACCGGGGAGCTGTTTTTT.